This T cell receptor (beta chain) derives from a study of T cell responses to AZD1222 COVID-19 vaccine. General observations from the study: Vaccine-associated CD4 TCRs ranged over spike, dominating at 160-218 and 743-854. In a largely white British group with more females than males, clonal diversity was possibly underestimated. Just a handful of AZD1222 recipients tested seropositive at baseline.

Generated by immunoSEQ multiplex PCR, the TCRdb table keeps only in-frame clones and is missing some. The table lists 150,000 or so clones, over 75% of them singletons, with more than 1.4% in the top ten. The germline V gene encodes CDR1 MRHNA and CDR2 SNTAGT. The CDR3 length is 14 residues. Trimming removed 0 bases from V and 0 bases from J, with 2 bases in between. As regards this clone: Its matching antigen is unknown.

This sequence joins TRBV6-4 and TRBJ2-2; no reliable D call. The sequence came from an adult in good health. The sample was peripheral blood, taken on day 0 of AZD1222 vaccination. CDR3 loop: CASSDSTNTGELFF. The CDR3 region has the DNA TGTGCCAGCAGTGACTCGACGAACACCGGGGAGCTGTTTTTT.